This TCR beta chain was sequenced during a study of CD8 T cell repertoires and HIV-1 epitope variants. Study in general: Separate from the cultures, 1M uncultured T cells served as baseline.

Survey-depth immunoSEQ sequencing covered TCR beta CDR3 regions. Method: immunoSEQ multiplex PCR; TCRdb's copy keeps in-frame clones and lacks some. The sample holds 90,000 or so clones; roughly 77% are singletons and the top ten take roughly 25%. Germline trimming cut 6 bases from V and 0 bases from J; bases unmatched to any gene: 7. CDR1 MNHEY and CDR2 SMNVEV come from the germline V gene (reference sequence). The CDR3 totals 16 residues. Sample: uncultured baseline CD8+ T cells from peripheral blood mononuclear cells (PBMCs). The origin of this receptor is a male donor with HIV. This chain uses TRBV27 with TRBJ2-4, with 8 nucleotides matching TRBD2. The CDR3 region is CASRKSGSTAKNIQYF. The CDR3 bases are TGTGCCAGCAGAAAAAGCGGGAGTACAGCCAAAAACATTCAGTACTTC.